This T cell receptor (beta chain) is drawn from a study of shared clonotypes between healthy human individuals. Every contributor of samples was a Caucasian grown-up residing in Nashville, Tennessee. Looked up from germline, CDR1 is LNHNV and CDR2 is YYDKDF (reference sequence). The CDR3 covers 16 residues. The ends lost 4 bases at V and 2 bases at J; junction bases unmatched: 7. It was 250 to 350 ng DNA, 28,000 or so T cell genomes, that went into each replicate PCR of unsorted PBMC. Generated by immunoSEQ multiplex PCR, the TCRdb table keeps only in-frame clones and is missing some. The data hold about 500,000 clones, with roughly three quarters observed a single time. This clone has only a few counts.

This sequence was found in a middle-aged woman in good health. Some clones in this sample may be carry-over from other donors' samples. The chain joins TRBV15 to TRBJ2-3; TRBD2 matches 9 bases. Input material: PBMCs. This CDR3 reads CATSTVLAGNTDTQYF. CDR3 in DNA: TGTGCCACCAGCACCGTCCTAGCGGGAAACACAGATACGCAGTATTTT.